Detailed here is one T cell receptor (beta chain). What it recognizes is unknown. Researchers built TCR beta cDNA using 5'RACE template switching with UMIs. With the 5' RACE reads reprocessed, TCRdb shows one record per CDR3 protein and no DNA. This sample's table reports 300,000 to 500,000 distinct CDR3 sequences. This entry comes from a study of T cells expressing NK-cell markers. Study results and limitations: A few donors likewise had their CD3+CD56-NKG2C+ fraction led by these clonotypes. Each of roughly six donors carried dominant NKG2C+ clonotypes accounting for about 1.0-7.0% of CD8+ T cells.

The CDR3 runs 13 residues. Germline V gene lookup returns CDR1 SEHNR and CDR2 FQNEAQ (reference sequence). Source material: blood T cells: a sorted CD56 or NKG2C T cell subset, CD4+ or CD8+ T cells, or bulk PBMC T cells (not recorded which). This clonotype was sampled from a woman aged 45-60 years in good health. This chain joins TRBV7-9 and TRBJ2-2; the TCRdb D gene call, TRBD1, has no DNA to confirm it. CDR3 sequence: CAWRDGDTGELFF.